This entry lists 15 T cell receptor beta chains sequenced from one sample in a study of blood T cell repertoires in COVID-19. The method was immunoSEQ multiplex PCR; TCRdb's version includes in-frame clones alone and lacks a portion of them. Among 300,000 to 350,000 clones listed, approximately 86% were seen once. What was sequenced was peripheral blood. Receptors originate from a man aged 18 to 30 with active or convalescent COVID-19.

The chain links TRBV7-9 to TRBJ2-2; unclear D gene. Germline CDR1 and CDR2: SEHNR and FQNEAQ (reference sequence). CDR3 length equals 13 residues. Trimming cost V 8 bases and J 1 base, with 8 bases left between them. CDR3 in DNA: TGTGCCAGCCCCCGAGGGAACACCGGGGAGCTGTTTTTT. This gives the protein CASPRGNTGELFF.

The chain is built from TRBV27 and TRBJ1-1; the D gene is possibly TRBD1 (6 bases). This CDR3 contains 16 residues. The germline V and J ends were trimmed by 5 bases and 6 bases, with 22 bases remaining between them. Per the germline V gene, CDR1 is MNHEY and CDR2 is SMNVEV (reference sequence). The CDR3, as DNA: TGTGCCAGCAGTGACCGACTAACAGGGTTGTTCGCTGAAGCTTTCTTT. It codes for CASSDRLTGLFAEAFF.

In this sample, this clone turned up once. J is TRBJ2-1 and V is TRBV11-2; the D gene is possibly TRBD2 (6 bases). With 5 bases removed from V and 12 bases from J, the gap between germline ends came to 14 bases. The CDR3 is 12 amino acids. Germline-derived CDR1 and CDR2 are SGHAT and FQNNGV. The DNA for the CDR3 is TGTGCCAGCAGCCCAAGGGTGGGGGGGCAGTTCTTC. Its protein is CASSPRVGGQFF.

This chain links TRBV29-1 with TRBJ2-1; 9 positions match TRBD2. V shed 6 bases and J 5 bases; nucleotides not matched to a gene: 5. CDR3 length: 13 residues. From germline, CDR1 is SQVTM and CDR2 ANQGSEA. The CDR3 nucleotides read TGCAGCGTCCTTAGCGGGAGTAACAATGAGCAGTTCTTC. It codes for CSVLSGSNNEQFF.

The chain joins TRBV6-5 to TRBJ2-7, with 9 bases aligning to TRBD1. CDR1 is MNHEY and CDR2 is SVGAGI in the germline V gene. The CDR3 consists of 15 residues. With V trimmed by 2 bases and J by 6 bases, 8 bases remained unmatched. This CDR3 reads CASSYRRTGDSEQYF. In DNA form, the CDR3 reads TGTGCCAGCAGTTACCGGAGGACAGGGGACAGCGAGCAGTACTTC.

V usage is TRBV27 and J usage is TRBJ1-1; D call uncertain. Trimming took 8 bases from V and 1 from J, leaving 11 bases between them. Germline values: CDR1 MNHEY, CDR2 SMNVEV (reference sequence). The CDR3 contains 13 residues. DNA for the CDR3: TGTGCCAGCGTCTCTTTCCGGAACACTGAAGCTTTCTTT. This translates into CASVSFRNTEAFF.

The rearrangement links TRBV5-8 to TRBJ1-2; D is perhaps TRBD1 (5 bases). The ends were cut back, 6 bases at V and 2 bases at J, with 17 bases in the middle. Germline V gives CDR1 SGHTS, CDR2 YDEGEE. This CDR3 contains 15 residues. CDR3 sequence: CASNSGVRANYGYTF. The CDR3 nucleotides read TGTGCCAGCAACTCGGGGGTCCGGGCCAACTATGGCTACACCTTC.

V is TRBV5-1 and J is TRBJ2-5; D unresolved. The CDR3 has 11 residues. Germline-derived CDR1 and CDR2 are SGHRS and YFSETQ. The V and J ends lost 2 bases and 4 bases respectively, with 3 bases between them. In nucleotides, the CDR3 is TGCGCCAGCAGCTTCTTAGAGACCCAGTACTTC. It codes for CASSFLETQYF.

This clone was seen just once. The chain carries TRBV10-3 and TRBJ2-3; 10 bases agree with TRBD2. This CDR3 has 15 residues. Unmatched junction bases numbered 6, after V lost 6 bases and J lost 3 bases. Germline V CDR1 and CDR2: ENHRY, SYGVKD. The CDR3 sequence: CAISGSGRNTDTQYF. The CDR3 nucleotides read TGTGCCATCAGCGGTAGCGGGAGGAATACAGATACGCAGTATTTT.

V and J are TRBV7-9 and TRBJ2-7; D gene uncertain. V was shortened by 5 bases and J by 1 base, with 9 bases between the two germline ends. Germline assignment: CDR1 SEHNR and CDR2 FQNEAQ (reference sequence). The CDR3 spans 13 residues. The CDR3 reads CASSHFISYEQYF. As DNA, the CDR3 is TGTGCCAGCAGCCACTTTATTTCCTACGAGCAGTACTTC.

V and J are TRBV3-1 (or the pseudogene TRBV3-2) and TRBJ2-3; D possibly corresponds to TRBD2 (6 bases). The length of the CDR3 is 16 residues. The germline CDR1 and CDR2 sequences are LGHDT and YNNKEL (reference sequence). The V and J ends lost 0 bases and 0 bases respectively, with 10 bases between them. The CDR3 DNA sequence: TGTGCCAGCAGCCAAGACGCGGGGTTTAGCACAGATACGCAGTATTTT. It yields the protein CASSQDAGFSTDTQYF.

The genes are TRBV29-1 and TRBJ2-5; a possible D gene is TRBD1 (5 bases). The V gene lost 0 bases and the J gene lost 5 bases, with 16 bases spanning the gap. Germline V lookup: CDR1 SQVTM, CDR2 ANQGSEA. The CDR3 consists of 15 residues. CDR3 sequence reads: CSVEDLRQPGETQYF. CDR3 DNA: TGCAGCGTTGAAGATCTTCGACAGCCAGGCGAGACCCAGTACTTC.

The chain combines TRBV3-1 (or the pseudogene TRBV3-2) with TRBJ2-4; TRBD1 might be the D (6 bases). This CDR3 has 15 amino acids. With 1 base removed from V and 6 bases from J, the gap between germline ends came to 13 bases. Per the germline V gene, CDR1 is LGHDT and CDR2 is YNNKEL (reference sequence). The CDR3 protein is CASSQGPGVANIQYF. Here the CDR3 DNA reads TGTGCCAGCAGCCAAGGTCCAGGGGTTGCAAACATTCAGTACTTC.

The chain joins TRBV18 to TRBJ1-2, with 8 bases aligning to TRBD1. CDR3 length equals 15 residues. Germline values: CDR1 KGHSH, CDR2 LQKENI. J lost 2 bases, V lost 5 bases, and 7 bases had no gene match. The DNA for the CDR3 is TGTGCCAGCTCATCGGGGACAGGCCCAAACTATGGCTACACCTTC. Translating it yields CASSSGTGPNYGYTF.

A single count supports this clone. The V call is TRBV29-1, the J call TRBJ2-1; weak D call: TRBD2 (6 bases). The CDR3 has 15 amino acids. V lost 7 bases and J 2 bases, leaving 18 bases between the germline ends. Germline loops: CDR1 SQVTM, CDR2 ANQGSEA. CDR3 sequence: CSGRTGELTYNEQFF. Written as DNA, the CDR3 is TGCAGCGGTCGGACGGGGGAGCTTACCTACAATGAGCAGTTCTTC.